This T cell receptor (beta chain) derives from a study of CD8+CD57+ T cells in acquired aplastic anemia. General study findings and limits: Roughly 27 sequences, all CD8+ CDR3, were shared between patients and controls.

With regard to this clonotype: Its antigen is unidentified.

Before being chosen for sequencing, patients had shown CD8+CD57+ cell expansion by flow cytometry. Severe acquired aplastic anemia was present in all patients. CDR3 and TCR beta VDJ profiling relied on genomic DNA as the template. TCRdb processed the reads anew with MiXCR; each CDR3 protein has one entry. The table has under 350,000 distinct CDR3 sequences, approximately 57% seen once; the top ten hold under 1.5%. The V segment lost 4 bases and the J segment 10 bases; nucleotides outside the gene matches: 11. CDR1 is SGDLS, CDR2 YYNGEE, per germline. CDR3 length equals 14 residues. The receptor comes from a human donor with aplastic anemia. The sequenced sample was sorted CD4+, CD8+, or CD8+CD57+ T cells (not recorded which) from PBMCs. The chain recombines TRBV9 with TRBJ2-1, with 7 bases lining up with TRBD2. This CDR3 is CASSPQPGAGEQFF. CDR3 DNA: TGTGCCAGCAGCCCCCAACCCGGAGCGGGAGAGCAGTTCTTC.